The 18 T cell receptor beta chains given below trace back to one sample, sequenced in a study of regulatory T cells in long-lasting Graves disease. According to the study, TCR beta libraries were built with iRepertoire HTBI primers and CDR3-region Arm-PCR. TCRdb ran MiXCR on the multiplex PCR reads and lists one entry per CDR3 protein. The sample has hundreds of thousands of distinct CDR3 sequences, less than 25% seen once. The time point: persistent/refractory GD, antithyroid drugs over 5 years with positive TRAb. The TCR library was prepared using RNA isolated from PBMCs. This sample comprised peripheral blood mononuclear cells (PBMCs), obtained when the disease was refractory, from a patient treated with antithyroid drugs. Receptors were obtained from a female donor with Graves disease.

The chain couples TRBV7-2 to TRBJ1-1, with D hard to call. This CDR3 contains 14 residues. Trimming shortened V by 5 bases and J by 5 bases, and 15 bases separated the two germline ends. Germline assignment: CDR1 SGHTA and CDR2 FQGNSA. CDR3 residues: CASSPHEPRTEAFF. CDR3 coding DNA: TGTGCCAGCAGCCCCCATGAACCCCGGACTGAAGCTTTCTTT. The variable domain in full, completed from reference TRBV7-2 and TRBJ1-1, reads GAGVSQSPSNKVTEKGKDVELRCDPISGHTALYWYRQSLGQGLEFLIYFQGNSAPDKSGLPSDRFSAERTGGSVSTLTIQRTQQEDSAVYLCASSPHEPRTEAFFGQGTRLTVV.

This clonotype was picked up many times. This chain connects TRBV30 to TRBJ1-1; D ambiguous. CDR3 size: 12 residues. The V gene lost 0 bases and the J gene lost 5 bases, with 7 bases spanning the gap. Germline lookup yields CDR1 GTSNPN and CDR2 SVGIG (reference sequence). The CDR3 loop reads CAWSVRATEAFF. CDR3 bases: TGTGCCTGGAGTGTACGGGCGACTGAAGCTTTCTTT.

This clonotype has a count of ten or more. This sequence joins TRBV7-2 and TRBJ1-2; 11 bases match TRBD1. The CDR3 consists of 17 residues. J lost 4 bases, V lost 1 base, and 8 bases had no gene match. The germline V gene encodes CDR1 SGHTA and CDR2 FQGNSA. Here the CDR3 DNA reads TGTGCCAGCAGCTTAGTCCCGGGACAGGGGGGGGGCTATGGCTACACCTTC. Residues: CASSLVPGQGGGYGYTF.

This clonotype was counted many times. V gene TRBV6-1 combines with J gene TRBJ1-2, with D maybe TRBD1 (6 bases). The CDR3 runs to 16 residues. Germline assignment: CDR1 MNHNS and CDR2 SASEGT. V was pared by 4 bases and J by 2 bases, with 17 bases between. This CDR3 is CASSGPRTAENYGYTF. CDR3 sequence (DNA): TGTGCCAGCAGTGGTCCTCGGACAGCAGAGAACTATGGCTACACCTTC.

A few counts support this clonotype. This chain joins TRBV4-2 and TRBJ1-2, with D uncertain. The CDR3 totals 14 residues. Germline V gene lookup returns CDR1 LGHNA and CDR2 YNFKEQ. Trimming removed 0 bases at V and 5 bases at J, with 10 bases between. CDR3 residues: CASSQDLADYGYTF. In DNA form, the CDR3 reads TGTGCCAGCAGCCAAGATCTTGCAGATTATGGCTACACCTTC.

This clonotype was found a few times. This chain uses TRBV5-1 with TRBJ1-4, with 9 bases matching TRBD1. The CDR3 runs to 12 residues. CDR1 SGHRS and CDR2 YFSETQ come from the germline V gene. V shed 4 bases, J shed 8 bases, and the junction held 0 bases outside the gene matches. CDR3 DNA: TGCGCCAGCAGCGACAGGGGGGAAAAACTGTTTTTT. It specifies CASSDRGEKLFF.

The V call is TRBV27, the J call TRBJ2-2; tentatively, D is TRBD1 (5 bases). CDR3 length: 15 residues. The germline V gene encodes CDR1 MNHEY and CDR2 SMNVEV (reference sequence). Deletions cut 5 bases from V and 3 bases from J, with 13 bases between. The CDR3 reads CASSLMTDYTGELFF. CDR3 in DNA: TGTGCCAGCAGTCTTATGACAGACTACACCGGGGAGCTGTTTTTT.

In its sample, this clonotype was seen many times. The rearrangement joins TRBV20-1 to TRBJ1-2; possible D gene TRBD1, 6 bases. The CDR3 is 15 residues long. Trimming removed 2 bases from V and 4 bases from J, with 17 bases in between. Germline values: CDR1 DFQATT, CDR2 SNEGSKA (reference sequence). The CDR3 spells CSARLIAGDLYGYTF. CDR3 sequence (DNA): TGCAGTGCTAGACTGATCGCAGGGGACCTCTATGGCTACACCTTC.

This clonotype was seen at least ten times. The chain couples TRBV2 to TRBJ1-3; D gene unclear. Germline lookup yields CDR1 SNHLY and CDR2 FYNNEI. V lost 5 bases and J 4 bases, leaving 9 bases between the germline ends. This CDR3 comprises 13 residues. The DNA for the CDR3 is TGTGCCAGCAGTCCAGCAACAGGAAACACCATATATTTT. Encoded protein: CASSPATGNTIYF.

CDR3 DNA sequence: TGCAGCGCTGTTGGTCCGGGGATCAATGAGCAGTTCTTC. Translated, it gives CSAVGPGINEQFF. This chain joins TRBV29-1 and TRBJ2-1; a possible D gene is TRBD2 (5 bases). This CDR3 is built from 13 residues. V dropped 7 bases and J dropped 6 bases, with 16 bases sitting between them. Germline V gene data show CDR1 as SQVTM and CDR2 as ANQGSEA.

This clonotype has ten or more counts. The chain recombines TRBV2 with TRBJ2-7, with 7 bases fitting TRBD2. Germline V gene data show CDR1 as SNHLY and CDR2 as FYNNEI. Trimming took 5 bases from V and 2 from J; bases not matched to a gene: 6. The CDR3 has 14 amino acids. CDR3 protein: CASSTGGPPYEQYF. CDR3 DNA: TGTGCCAGCAGTACGGGAGGCCCCCCCTACGAGCAGTACTTC.

The chain combines TRBV28 with TRBJ1-1; 7 bases match TRBD1. V lost 0 bases, J lost 8 bases, and 15 bases stayed unmatched. CDR1 is MDHEN, CDR2 SYDVKM, per germline. The CDR3 is 17 amino acids. The CDR3 DNA sequence: TGTGCCAGCAGTTTATGGTGGAGGGGGCTGTCCGTCAAGGAAGCTTTCTTT. Amino acid sequence: CASSLWWRGLSVKEAFF.

Many counts were recorded for this clonotype. The rearrangement uses TRBV28 and TRBJ2-7; the match to TRBD1 covers 9 bases. Germline CDR1 is MDHEN and CDR2 is SYDVKM. The CDR3 is 14 residues long. J was trimmed by 5 bases and V by 1 base; bases with no gene match: 3. The CDR3 loop reads CASSLSRTGDEQYF. The CDR3, as DNA: TGTGCCAGCAGTTTATCTAGGACAGGGGACGAGCAGTACTTC.

Many counts were recorded for this clonotype. V gene TRBV28 combines with J gene TRBJ2-7; either TRBD1 or TRBD2 may fit D (6 bases each). Germline V CDR1 and CDR2: MDHEN, SYDVKM. Trimming shortened V by 10 bases and J by 7 bases, and 20 bases separated the two germline ends. This CDR3 spans 13 amino acids. As DNA, the CDR3 is TGTGCCACTGCGGGACAACCCCTAGAAGAGCAGTACTTC. The encoded protein is CATAGQPLEEQYF.

This clonotype was picked up many times. V and J are TRBV2 and TRBJ2-5; D unresolved. Germline assignment: CDR1 SNHLY and CDR2 FYNNEI. Between the trimmed V and J ends, which lost 11 bases and 3 bases, there was a span of 16 bases. The CDR3 is made up of 13 amino acids. The DNA for the CDR3 is TGTGCCCGCCGGATCCCCCCTGAAGAGACCCAGTACTTC. This encodes CARRIPPEETQYF.

The J gene is TRBJ2-7, the V gene TRBV29-1; 7 bases agree with TRBD2. There are 13 residues in the CDR3. Germline values: CDR1 SQVTM, CDR2 ANQGSEA. Trimming removed 3 bases from V and 6 bases from J; junction bases left unmatched: 8. The CDR3: CSVDSLGGSEQYF. CDR3 DNA: TGCAGCGTTGATAGCCTAGGCGGGAGCGAGCAGTACTTC.

The genes are TRBV20-1 and TRBJ2-3; 8 nucleotides agree with TRBD1. In germline, CDR1 is DFQATT, CDR2 SNEGSKA (reference sequence). The CDR3 spans 14 residues. The V segment lost 3 bases and the J segment 4 bases; nucleotides outside the gene matches: 6. The CDR3 bases are TGCAGTGCTAGGCCAGGGGGCGAAGCAGATACGCAGTATTTT. It is translated as CSARPGGEADTQYF.

This clonotype has a handful of counts. The CDR3 protein is CAWSVTGELFF. The CDR3 DNA reads as TGTGCCTGGAGTGTGACCGGGGAGCTGTTTTTT. The V and J genes are TRBV30 and TRBJ2-2; D is unclear. Germline V lookup: CDR1 GTSNPN, CDR2 SVGIG (reference sequence). Deletions cut 0 bases from V and 5 bases from J, with 1 base between. The CDR3 has 11 residues.